The present T cell receptor beta chain was sequenced within a study of tumor and adjacent non-tumor tissue in lung cancer. Germline loops: CDR1 DFQATT, CDR2 SNEGSKA (reference sequence). Germline trimming cut 7 bases from V and 2 bases from J; bases unmatched to any gene: 10. The CDR3 loop spans 15 amino acids. No cell sorting was done before RNA was extracted from the tissue. Distant lung tissue was collected more than 3 cm away from the tumor edge. The library came from three nested PCR rounds adapted from ARM-PCR protocols. MiXCR, applied by TCRdb to the multiplex PCR reads, yields one record per CDR3 protein. The repertoire consists of fewer than 100,000 distinct CDR3 sequences, with approximately 80% occurring once and the leading ten covering 50% to 65%.

The TCR originated in a man aged 60 to 69 with non-small cell lung cancer. The chain uses TRBV20-1 and TRBJ2-3, with 9 bases that match TRBD1. The sequenced material came from distant non-tumor lung tissue. The CDR3 sequence is CSVKVGTGSTDTQYF. The CDR3 nucleotides are TGCAGTGTTAAAGTTGGGACAGGGTCCACAGATACGCAGTATTTT.